This T cell receptor (beta chain) is drawn from a study of T cell responses to AZD1222 COVID-19 vaccine. Study-level points and caveats: Unmutated regions of variants are reportedly targeted by nearly half of spike-specific TCRs.

About this clone itself: Antigen: not known.

The method was immunoSEQ multiplex PCR; TCRdb's version includes in-frame clones alone and lacks a portion of them. This table holds 100,000 to 150,000 clones, approximately 83% found once. The V end lost 4 bases, the J end lost 4 bases, and 17 bases lay between the germline ends. Germline-derived CDR1 and CDR2 are MRHNA and SNTAGT. This CDR3 spans 16 amino acids. The sequencing used peripheral blood, collected on day 0 of AZD1222 vaccination. The TCR originated in an adult in good health. The rearrangement uses TRBV6-4 and TRBJ2-1; maybe TRBD2 (5 bases). DNA of the CDR3: TGTGCCAGCAGTGCAGCCAGGTCATCGGGATACAATGAGCAGTTCTTC. Amino acids: CASSAARSSGYNEQFF.